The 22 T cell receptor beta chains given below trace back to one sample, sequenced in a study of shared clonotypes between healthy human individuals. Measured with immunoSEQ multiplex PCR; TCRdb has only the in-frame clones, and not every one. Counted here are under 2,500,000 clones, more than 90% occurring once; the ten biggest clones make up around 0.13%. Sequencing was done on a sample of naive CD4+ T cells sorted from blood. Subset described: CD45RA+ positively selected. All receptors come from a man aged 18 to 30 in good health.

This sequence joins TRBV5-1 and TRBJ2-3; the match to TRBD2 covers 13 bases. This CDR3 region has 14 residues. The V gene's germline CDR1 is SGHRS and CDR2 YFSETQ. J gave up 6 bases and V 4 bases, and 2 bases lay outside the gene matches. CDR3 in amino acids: CASSETSGRDTQYF. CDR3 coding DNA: TGCGCCAGCAGCGAGACTAGCGGGAGGGATACGCAGTATTTT. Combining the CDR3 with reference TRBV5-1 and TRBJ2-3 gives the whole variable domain KAGVTQTPRYLIKTRGQQVTLSCSPISGHRSVSWYQQTPGQGLQFLFEYFSETQRNKGNFPGRFSGRQFSNSRSEMNVSTLELGDSALYLCASSETSGRDTQYFGPGTRLTVL.

CDR3 sequence: CASSPPYGGVAYEQYF. CDR3 sequence (DNA): TGTGCCAGCTCACCACCATACGGGGGGGTCGCCTACGAGCAGTACTTC. J is TRBJ2-7 and V is TRBV18; 8 nucleotides match TRBD2. The CDR3 consists of 16 residues. Trimming removed 0 bases from V and 2 bases from J; junction bases left unmatched: 6. Germline V gene data show CDR1 as KGHSH and CDR2 as LQKENI. The whole variable domain, filled in from reference TRBV18 and TRBJ2-7, reads NAGVMQNPRHLVRRRGQEARLRCSPMKGHSHVYWYRQLPEEGLKFMVYLQKENIIDESGMPKERFSAEFPKEGPSILRIQQVVRGDSAAYFCASSPPYGGVAYEQYFGPGTRLTVT.

The CDR3 protein is CASSYWQGVYNSPLHF. The CDR3 DNA sequence: TGTGCCAGCAGTTACTGGCAGGGGGTCTATAATTCACCCCTCCACTTT. The V call is TRBV6-5, the J call TRBJ1-6; TRBD1 matches 7 bases. J gave up 3 bases and V 1 base, and 3 bases lay outside the gene matches. This CDR3 spans 16 amino acids. Germline V gene data show CDR1 as MNHEY and CDR2 as SVGAGI.

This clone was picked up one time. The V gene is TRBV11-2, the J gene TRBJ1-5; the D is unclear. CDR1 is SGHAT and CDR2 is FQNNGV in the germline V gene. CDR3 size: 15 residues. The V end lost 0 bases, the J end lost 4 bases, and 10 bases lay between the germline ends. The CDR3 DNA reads TGTGCCAGCAGCTTAGATGGGGTCATAAATCAGCCCCAGCATTTT. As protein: CASSLDGVINQPQHF.

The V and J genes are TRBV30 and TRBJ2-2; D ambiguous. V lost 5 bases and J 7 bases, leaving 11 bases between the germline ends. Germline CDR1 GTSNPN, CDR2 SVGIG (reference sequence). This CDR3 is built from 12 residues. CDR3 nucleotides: TGTGCCTGGGCTAGAGTTCTCGGGGAGCTGTTTTTT. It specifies CAWARVLGELFF.

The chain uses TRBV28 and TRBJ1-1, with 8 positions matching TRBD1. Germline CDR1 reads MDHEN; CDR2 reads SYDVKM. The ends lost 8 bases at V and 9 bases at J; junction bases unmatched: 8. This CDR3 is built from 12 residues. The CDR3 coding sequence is TGTGCCAGCTCCTACAGGGGGGCTCAAGCTTTCTTT. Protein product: CASSYRGAQAFF.

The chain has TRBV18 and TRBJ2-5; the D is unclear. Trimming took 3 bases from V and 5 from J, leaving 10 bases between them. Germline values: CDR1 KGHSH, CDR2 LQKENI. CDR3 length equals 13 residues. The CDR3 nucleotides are TGTGCCAGCTCACCTCTCGCCTCGGAGACCCAGTACTTC. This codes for CASSPLASETQYF.

CDR3 region: CASGHQSTDTQYF. As DNA, the CDR3 is TGTGCCAGCGGACATCAGAGCACAGATACGCAGTATTTT. The J gene is TRBJ2-3, the V gene TRBV11-2; D perhaps matches TRBD1 (5 bases). The CDR3 sequence is 13 residues long. Trimming removed 8 bases from V and 0 bases from J, with 9 bases in between. Germline CDR1 SGHAT, CDR2 FQNNGV.

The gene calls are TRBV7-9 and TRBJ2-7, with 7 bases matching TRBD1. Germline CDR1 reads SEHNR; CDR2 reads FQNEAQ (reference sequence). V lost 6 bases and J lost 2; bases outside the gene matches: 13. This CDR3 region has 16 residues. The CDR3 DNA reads TGTGCCAGCAGTCCCGGACAGGATTCCTTTCCCTACGAGCAGTACTTC. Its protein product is CASSPGQDSFPYEQYF. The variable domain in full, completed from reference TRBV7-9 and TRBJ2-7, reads DTGVSQNPRHKITKRGQNVTFRCDPISEHNRLYWYRQTLGQGPEFLTYFQNEAQLEKSRLLSDRFSAERPKGSFSTLEIQRTEQGDSAMYLCASSPGQDSFPYEQYFGPGTRLTVT.

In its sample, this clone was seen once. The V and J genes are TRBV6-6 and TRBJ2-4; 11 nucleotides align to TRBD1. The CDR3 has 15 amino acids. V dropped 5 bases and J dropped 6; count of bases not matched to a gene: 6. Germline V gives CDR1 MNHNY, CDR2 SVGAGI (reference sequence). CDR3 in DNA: TGTGCCAGCAGTCCCCCGGGACAGGGGGGAAACATTCAGTACTTC. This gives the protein CASSPPGQGGNIQYF.

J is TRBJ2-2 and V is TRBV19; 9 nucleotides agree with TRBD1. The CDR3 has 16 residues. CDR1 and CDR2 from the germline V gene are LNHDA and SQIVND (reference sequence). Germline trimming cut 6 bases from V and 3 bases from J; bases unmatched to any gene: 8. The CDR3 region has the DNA TGTGCCAGTAGGGTCCCCGGGACAGGGCACACCGGGGAGCTGTTTTTT. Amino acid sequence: CASRVPGTGHTGELFF.

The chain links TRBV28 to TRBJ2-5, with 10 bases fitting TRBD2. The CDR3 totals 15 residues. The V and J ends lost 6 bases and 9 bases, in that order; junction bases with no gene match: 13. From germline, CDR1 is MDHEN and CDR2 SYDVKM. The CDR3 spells CASRAGTSVETAQYF. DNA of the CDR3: TGTGCCAGCAGAGCCGGGACTAGCGTTGAAACGGCCCAGTACTTC.

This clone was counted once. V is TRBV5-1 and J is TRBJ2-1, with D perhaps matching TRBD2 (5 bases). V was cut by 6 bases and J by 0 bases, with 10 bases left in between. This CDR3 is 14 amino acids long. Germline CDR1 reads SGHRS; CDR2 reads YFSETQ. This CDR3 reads CASTLRDSYNEQFF. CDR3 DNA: TGCGCCAGCACCCTCCGGGACTCCTACAATGAGCAGTTCTTC. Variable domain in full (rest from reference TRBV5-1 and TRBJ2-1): KAGVTQTPRYLIKTRGQQVTLSCSPISGHRSVSWYQQTPGQGLQFLFEYFSETQRNKGNFPGRFSGRQFSNSRSEMNVSTLELGDSALYLCASTLRDSYNEQFFGPGTRLTVL.

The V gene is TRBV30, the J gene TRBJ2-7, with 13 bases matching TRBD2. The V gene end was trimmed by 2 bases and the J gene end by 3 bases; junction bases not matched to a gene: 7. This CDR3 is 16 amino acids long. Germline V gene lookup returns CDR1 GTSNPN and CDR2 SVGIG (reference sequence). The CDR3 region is CAWSRTSGSIIYEQYF. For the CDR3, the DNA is TGTGCCTGGAGTAGGACTAGCGGGAGTATTATCTACGAGCAGTACTTC.

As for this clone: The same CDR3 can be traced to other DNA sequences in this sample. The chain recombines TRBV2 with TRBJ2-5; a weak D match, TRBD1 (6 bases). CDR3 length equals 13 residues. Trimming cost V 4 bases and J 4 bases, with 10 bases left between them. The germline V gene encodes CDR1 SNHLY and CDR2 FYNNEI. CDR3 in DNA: TGTGCCAGCAGTGTTCAGGGGAGAGAGACCCAGTACTTC. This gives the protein CASSVQGRETQYF.

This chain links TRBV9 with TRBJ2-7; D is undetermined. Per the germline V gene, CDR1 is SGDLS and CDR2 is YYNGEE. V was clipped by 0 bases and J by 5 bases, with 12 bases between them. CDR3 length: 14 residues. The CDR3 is CASSVGNSINEQYF. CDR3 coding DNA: TGTGCCAGCAGCGTAGGTAATAGCATTAACGAGCAGTACTTC.

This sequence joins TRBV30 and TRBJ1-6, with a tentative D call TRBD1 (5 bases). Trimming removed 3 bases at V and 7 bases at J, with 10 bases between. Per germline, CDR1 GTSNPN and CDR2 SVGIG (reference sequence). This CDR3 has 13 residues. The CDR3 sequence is CAWSRDGNSPLHF. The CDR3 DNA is TGTGCCTGGAGCCGGGACGGGAATTCACCCCTCCACTTT.

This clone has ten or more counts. The CDR3 bases are TGTGCCACGGCGGACAGCTCCTACGAGCAGTACTTC. It translates to CATADSSYEQYF. The V and J genes are TRBV15 and TRBJ2-7, with D possibly matching TRBD1 (6 bases). Trimming left V 9 bases short and J 0 bases short, with 9 bases between. CDR3 size: 12 residues. Germline V gene data show CDR1 as LNHNV and CDR2 as YYDKDF (reference sequence).

CDR3: CASSLASGRRETQYF. Written as DNA, the CDR3 is TGCGCCAGCAGCTTAGCTAGCGGGCGACGGGAGACCCAGTACTTC. The chain combines TRBV5-1 with TRBJ2-5; 8 bases agree with TRBD2. The CDR3 is 15 amino acids. Per germline, CDR1 SGHRS and CDR2 YFSETQ. The V segment lost 2 bases and the J segment 5 bases; nucleotides outside the gene matches: 8.

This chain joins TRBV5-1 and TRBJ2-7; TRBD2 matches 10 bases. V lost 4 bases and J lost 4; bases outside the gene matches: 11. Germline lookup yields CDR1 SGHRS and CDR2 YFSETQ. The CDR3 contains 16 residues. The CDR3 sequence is CASSLYIAGGSYEQYF. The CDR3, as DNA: TGCGCCAGCAGCCTCTACATAGCGGGGGGTTCTTACGAGCAGTACTTC.

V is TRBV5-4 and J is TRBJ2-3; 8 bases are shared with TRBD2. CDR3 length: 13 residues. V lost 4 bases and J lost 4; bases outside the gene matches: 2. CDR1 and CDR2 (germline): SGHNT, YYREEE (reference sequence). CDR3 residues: CASSTGGADTQYF. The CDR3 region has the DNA TGTGCCAGCAGCACGGGGGGGGCAGATACGCAGTATTTT.

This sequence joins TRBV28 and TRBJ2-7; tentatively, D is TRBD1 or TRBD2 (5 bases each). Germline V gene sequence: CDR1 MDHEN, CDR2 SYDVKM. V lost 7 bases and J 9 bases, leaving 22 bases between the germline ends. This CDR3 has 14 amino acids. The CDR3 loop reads CASTSPGTLTRQYF. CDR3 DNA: TGTGCCAGCACTTCACCCGGGACCCTAACCCGGCAGTACTTC.